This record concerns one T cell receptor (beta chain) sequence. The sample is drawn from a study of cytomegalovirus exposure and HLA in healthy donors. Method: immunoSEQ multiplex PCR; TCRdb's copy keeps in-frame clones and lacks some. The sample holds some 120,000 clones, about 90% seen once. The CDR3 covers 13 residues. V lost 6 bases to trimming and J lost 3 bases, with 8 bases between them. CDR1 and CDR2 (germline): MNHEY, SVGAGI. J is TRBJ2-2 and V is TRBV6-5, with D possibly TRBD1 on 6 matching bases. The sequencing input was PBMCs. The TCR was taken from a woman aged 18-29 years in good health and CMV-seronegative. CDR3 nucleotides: TGTGCCAGCAGGGGACATGACACCGGGGAGCTGTTTTTT. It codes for CASRGHDTGELFF.